This note documents a single T cell receptor (beta chain) sequence. Its antigen is unidentified. V lost 1 base and J lost 1, with 10 bases in between. This CDR3 region has 15 residues. Germline V CDR1 and CDR2: SGHNT, YENEEA. The template for TCR beta VDJ and CDR3 sequence profiling was genomic DNA. Each CDR3 protein gets one entry after TCRdb re-called the reads with MiXCR. The sample includes over 150,000 distinct CDR3 sequences, about 45% of them seen just once. The data were obtained in a study of CD8+CD57+ T cells in acquired aplastic anemia. General study points: Any difference that existed in CD8+ Simpson's diversity between patients and controls was not significant. Shared by patients and controls, around 27 CD8+ CDR3s were abundant in patients.

Patients included in sequencing had previously demonstrated CD8+CD57+ cell expansion by flow cytometry. The blood sampling took place in patients who had so far received no therapy. The chain carries TRBV11-3 and TRBJ1-1; the D is unclear. The sequence was obtained from a human donor with aplastic anemia. Sequenced input: sorted CD4+, CD8+, or CD8+CD57+ T cells (not recorded which) from PBMCs. CDR3 sequence reads: CASSLAGDSNTEAFF. In DNA form, the CDR3 reads TGTGCCAGCAGCTTAGCGGGCGATTCGAACACTGAAGCTTTCTTT.